A single sample gave rise to the 13 T cell receptor beta chains below, sequenced in a study of beta chain features in type 1 diabetes (dated by TCRdb to between 2018 and 2020). Here is what the overall study found, with its caveats: Type 1 diabetes patients showed a moderate but significant shortening of TCRB CDR3 length in all four CD4+ subsets.

These TCRs' antigens remain unknown. The library was produced with the immunoSEQ multiplex PCR assay. All of the isolated RNA was reverse transcribed with the High Capacity cDNA Reverse Transcription Kit, so expressed TCRB transcripts were sequenced. As stored in TCRdb, this immuneACCESS dataset retains in-frame rearrangements with V and J assigned. A fraction of the clones does not appear; measured against another copy, unresolved V genes explain less than half of the discrepancy, and the remainder lacks a known reason. The sample table contains 500,000 to 800,000 clones; only one count was recorded for over 10% of them. The ten largest clonotypes hold more than 0.1% of the sample. Sequencing was done on a sample of naive CD4+ T cells from blood. The cell subset or site label, as the study defines it: true naive CD4+ T cells. These receptor sequences come from a man aged 25-45 years with type 1 diabetes.

The rearrangement joins TRBV19 to TRBJ2-5; the D is unclear. Trimming stripped 3 bases from V and 4 bases from J, with 12 bases between. Germline CDR1 LNHDA, CDR2 SQIVND (reference sequence). The CDR3 covers 14 residues. The CDR3 nucleotides are TGTGCCAGTAGTATCCGGACGTCTGGAGAGACCCAGTACTTC. The encoded protein is CASSIRTSGETQYF. Looking up the rest from reference TRBV19 and TRBJ2-5 gives the full variable domain: DGGITQSPKYLFRKEGQNVTLSCEQNLNHDAMYWYRQDPGQGLRLIYYSQIVNDFQKGDIAEGYSVSREKKESFPLTVTSAQKNPTAFYLCASSIRTSGETQYFGPGTRLLVL.

The sample holds a few counts of this clone. At the DNA level, this CDR3 is encoded by other sequences in the same sample as well. The rearrangement uses TRBV13 and TRBJ1-3, with no clear D. V shed 5 bases and J shed 1 base, with 9 bases lying between them. Germline lookup yields CDR1 PRHDT and CDR2 FYEKMQ (reference sequence). The CDR3 is 14 residues long. This CDR3 is CASSPGGSGNTIYF. The CDR3 DNA sequence: TGTGCCAGCAGCCCTGGCGGATCTGGAAACACCATATATTTT. The variable domain in full, with the rest retrieved from reference TRBV13 and TRBJ1-3, is AAGVIQSPRHLIKEKRETATLKCYPIPRHDTVYWYQQGPGQDPQFLISFYEKMQSDKGSIPDRFSAQQFSDYHSELNMSSLELGDSALYFCASSPGGSGNTIYFGEGSWLTVV.

This clone has a handful of counts. V usage is TRBV7-3 and J usage is TRBJ2-1; D remains unclear. Germline V gene data show CDR1 as SGHTA and CDR2 as FQGTGA. The CDR3 is made up of 13 amino acids. V was cut by 2 bases and J by 1 base, with 3 bases left in between. CDR3: CASSLGSYNEQFF. The CDR3 DNA reads as TGTGCCAGCAGCTTAGGGTCCTACAATGAGCAGTTCTTC.

This clone has more than one count but fewer than ten. The chain is built from TRBV29-1 and TRBJ1-1; D gene ambiguous. Trimming shortened V by 7 bases and J by 2 bases, and 11 bases separated the two germline ends. The CDR3 runs 12 residues. The V gene's germline CDR1 is SQVTM and CDR2 ANQGSEA. The CDR3 nucleotides are TGCAGCGCCGTGCTTTTAAACACTGAAGCTTTCTTT. This codes for CSAVLLNTEAFF.

This clone has a handful of counts. CDR3 DNA: TGTGCCAGCAGCTTCAGTAGATGGGCAGGTTGGGAAAAACTGTTTTTT. As protein: CASSFSRWAGWEKLFF. The J gene is TRBJ1-4, the V gene TRBV7-4, with D hard to call. V gave up 3 bases and J gave up 8 bases, with 19 bases separating them. The CDR3 is made up of 16 amino acids. Looked up from germline, CDR1 is SGHVT and CDR2 is SQSDAQ.

This clone was seen more than once but under ten times. The chain's CDR3 is CASSLGGPMNTEAFF. The CDR3 nucleotides are TGTGCCAGCAGCCTAGGGGGGCCTATGAACACTGAAGCTTTCTTT. The rearrangement uses TRBV9 and TRBJ1-1, with D perhaps TRBD1 (6 bases). This CDR3 region has 15 residues. CDR1 is SGDLS and CDR2 is YYNGEE in the germline V gene. V shed 4 bases and J shed 0 bases, with 13 bases lying between them.

CDR3 coding DNA: TGTGCCAGCAGCTTAGTTAGCAGGTTCTACACCTTC. Its translation is CASSLVSRFYTF. This chain links TRBV7-9 with TRBJ1-2; D is unclear. With 1 base removed from V and 10 bases from J, the gap between germline ends came to 10 bases. This CDR3 spans 12 amino acids. Germline V lookup: CDR1 SEHNR, CDR2 FQNEAQ (reference sequence).

This clone came up a few times. The V and J genes are TRBV7-9 and TRBJ2-1, with 10 bases fitting TRBD1. The CDR3 has 17 residues. Germline trimming cut 5 bases from V and 2 bases from J; bases unmatched to any gene: 9. The germline V gene encodes CDR1 SEHNR and CDR2 FQNEAQ (reference sequence). The CDR3 nucleotides read TGTGCCAGCAGCCCCCAGCCAGGACAGGGGGCCTACAATGAGCAGTTCTTC. Residues: CASSPQPGQGAYNEQFF.

This clone was counted only a few times. In nucleotides, the CDR3 is TGCGCCAGCAGCCAAGATATAAGGGAAAGGAACTACGAGCAGTACTTC. It specifies CASSQDIRERNYEQYF. This chain connects TRBV4-3 to TRBJ2-7; the D is unclear. Germline-derived CDR1 and CDR2 are LGHNA and YSLEER. Trimming left V 0 bases short and J 3 bases short, with 15 bases between. CDR3 size: 16 residues.

This clone was seen only a few times. This sample includes further DNA sequences coding for the same CDR3. J is TRBJ2-3 and V is TRBV7-9; no firm D call. V lost 1 base to trimming and J lost 0 bases, with 5 bases between them. Germline-derived CDR1 and CDR2 are SEHNR and FQNEAQ (reference sequence). The CDR3 loop spans 14 amino acids. The CDR3 DNA follows: TGTGCCAGCAGCTTAGGCCAGAGCACAGATACGCAGTATTTT. Translation gives CASSLGQSTDTQYF.

This clone has just a few counts. The sample carries other DNA sequences with the same CDR3. The chain has TRBV5-1 and TRBJ1-1; TRBD1 matches 8 bases. CDR1 and CDR2 (germline): SGHRS, YFSETQ. The V gene end was trimmed by 3 bases and the J gene end by 5 bases; junction bases not matched to a gene: 6. The CDR3 has 14 amino acids. The CDR3 DNA reads TGCGCCAGCAGCTCCGGACAGGGTGGGACTGAAGCTTTCTTT. Encoded protein: CASSSGQGGTEAFF.

This clone was seen more than once but under ten times. The chain is built from TRBV5-1 and TRBJ2-7; 9 positions agree with TRBD1. The CDR3 totals 14 residues. J lost 2 bases, V lost 4 bases, and 4 bases had no gene match. Per the germline V gene, CDR1 is SGHRS and CDR2 is YFSETQ. The CDR3 nucleotides read TGCGCCAGCAGCGCCGGGACAGGGCCCTACGAGCAGTACTTC. Translating gives CASSAGTGPYEQYF.

The sample holds a few counts of this clone. The CDR3 sequence is CASTSIKGGGLVNEQFF. The CDR3 DNA follows: TGTGCCAGCACCTCGATTAAGGGTGGGGGGCTTGTCAATGAGCAGTTCTTC. The J gene is TRBJ2-1, the V gene TRBV7-9; perhaps D is TRBD1 or TRBD2 (6 bases each). Germline V CDR1 and CDR2: SEHNR, FQNEAQ (reference sequence). The CDR3 runs 17 residues. V gave up 7 bases and J gave up 6 bases, with 25 bases separating them.